Listed below are T cell receptor beta chains from one sample, sequenced in a study of blood T cell repertoires in COVID-19. TCRdb's table, derived via immunoSEQ multiplex PCR, lists solely in-frame clones and lacks some. The sample lists some 89,000 clones; 79% were seen once. The material sequenced was peripheral blood. The source of these receptors is a man in his 70s with acute or convalescent COVID-19. Both conserved end residues are part of each CDR3. The D gene is left open where the match is weak. Rows may omit the clone size; those that give it use once, few, many or a size class.

j_gene,abundance,v_gene,d_gene,CDR3nt,CDR3aa
TRBJ2-5,few,TRBV3-1/TRBV3-2,-,TGTGCCAGCAGCCTAATTCCGGTTGGGCTACCAAAGACCCAGTACTTC,CASSLIPVGLPKTQYF
TRBJ2-1,-,TRBV25-1,-,TGTGCCAGCAGGAGAGGTTACAATGAGCAGTTCTTC,CASRRGYNEQFF
TRBJ2-7,few,TRBV11-2,-,TGTGCCAGCAGCCTATTCCCCGTGGACAACACCTACGAGCAGTACTTC,CASSLFPVDNTYEQYF
TRBJ2-5,few,TRBV11-3,TRBD1,TGTGCCAGCAGCTTAAGGACAGGCTTGTACCAAGAGACCCAGTACTTC,CASSLRTGLYQETQYF
TRBJ2-3,once,TRBV11-2,TRBD1,TGTGCCAGCAGCTTAGCGGCAGGGGGCATGACAGATACGCAGTATTTT,CASSLAAGGMTDTQYF
TRBJ2-7,few,TRBV5-4,-,TGTGCCAGCAGGAGCCCGAAGGGGGACGAGCAGTACTTC,CASRSPKGDEQYF
TRBJ1-4,-,TRBV5-1,-,TGCGCCAGCAGCTTGGGCCGGGTAGGAGAAAAACTGTTTTTT,CASSLGRVGEKLFF
TRBJ2-2,-,TRBV7-9,-,TGTGCCAGCACCGTCCTAAGGACAGAAAACACCGGGGAGCTGTTTTTT,CASTVLRTENTGELFF
TRBJ1-2,-,TRBV19,TRBD1,TGTGCCTGCCGGGACAGGGACTCTTCTAACTATGGCTACACCTTC,CACRDRDSSNYGYTF
TRBJ1-3,-,TRBV19,TRBD1,TGTGCCAGTAGTTCCACAGGGGTCTCTGGAAACACCATATATTTT,CASSSTGVSGNTIYF
TRBJ2-2,-,TRBV6-5,-,TGTGCCGTGGGGGGACCGCACACCGGGGAGCTGTTTTTT,CAVGGPHTGELFF
TRBJ2-2,-,TRBV5-8,TRBD1,TGTGCCAGCAGTTGGGACAGGGGGAACACCGGGGAGCTGTTTTTT,CASSWDRGNTGELFF
TRBJ2-3,-,TRBV6-2/TRBV6-3,TRBD2,TGTGCCAGCAGTACGACTAGCGGGGGGAGGGCCACAGATACGCAGTATTTT,CASSTTSGGRATDTQYF
TRBJ2-2,-,TRBV19,-,TGTGCCAGTAGTACCCGACAGACCTCCGGGGAGCTGTTTTTT,CASSTRQTSGELFF
TRBJ1-1,-,TRBV9,-,TGTGCCAGCAGCTCTGGCCTGGACACTGAAGCTTTCTTT,CASSSGLDTEAFF
TRBJ2-5,-,TRBV18,-,TGTGCCAGCTCAGGAGAAGAGACCCAGTACTTC,CASSGEETQYF
TRBJ2-3,-,TRBV7-2,-,TGTGCCAGCAGCTTAGGTTTGGGTAGCCACACAGATACGCAGTATTTT,CASSLGLGSHTDTQYF
TRBJ1-1,-,TRBV11-2,TRBD1,TGTGCCAGCACCTCTTGGGGACAGCTAAACACTGAAGCTTTCTTT,CASTSWGQLNTEAFF
TRBJ2-1,-,TRBV7-8,TRBD2,TGTGCCAGCAGCTCATATCGACAAGCGGGGGCCTTCAATGAGCAGTTCTTC,CASSSYRQAGAFNEQFF
TRBJ1-1,-,TRBV10-3,-,TGTGCCATCAGGAGGACGGACACGAACACTGAAGCTTTCTTT,CAIRRTDTNTEAFF
TRBJ1-4,-,TRBV18,-,TGTGCCAGCTCAACAGCAACTAATGAAAAACTGTTTTTT,CASSTATNEKLFF
TRBJ1-3,-,TRBV30,-,TGTGCCTGGAGAACAGACAGCTCTGGAAACACCATATATTTT,CAWRTDSSGNTIYF
TRBJ2-7,-,TRBV6-6,TRBD2,TGTGCCAGCAGTACGGGGGGGCCCTACGAGCAGTACTTC,CASSTGGPYEQYF
TRBJ1-1,-,TRBV18,-,TGTGCCAGCTCACCTCTCAGGGACACTGAAGCTTTCTTT,CASSPLRDTEAFF
TRBJ2-1,-,TRBV24-1,TRBD1,TGTGCCACCAGTGACCGGTTCGGGACAGGATCTCTGGATGAGCAGTTCTTC,CATSDRFGTGSLDEQFF
TRBJ2-1,-,TRBV5-4,-,TGTGCCAGCAGCTCGCTGACAGAACGCTACAATGAGCAGTTCTTC,CASSSLTERYNEQFF
TRBJ2-1,-,TRBV5-4,TRBD2,TGTGCCAGCAGCTCCGGACTAGCGGGACATGAGCAGTTCTTC,CASSSGLAGHEQFF
TRBJ2-2,-,TRBV6-5,-,TGTGCCAGCAGTCAACAGGGGAACACCGGGGAGCTGTTTTTT,CASSQQGNTGELFF
TRBJ1-5,-,TRBV6-6,-,TGTGCCAGCAAAGAGAATCAGGGTTATAGCAATCAGCCCCAGCATTTT,CASKENQGYSNQPQHF
TRBJ1-4,-,TRBV4-2,TRBD1,TGTGCCAGCAGCCAGTCCGGGACAGCCTTTTCCTCAACTAATGAAAAACTGTTTTTT,CASSQSGTAFSSTNEKLFF
TRBJ1-2,-,TRBV28,-,TGTGCCAGCAGACCATCACAGGGAAGAGGCTATGGCTACACCTTC,CASRPSQGRGYGYTF
TRBJ1-5,-,TRBV18,-,TGTGCCAGCTCACCGGGCGGGTATCAGCCCCAGCATTTT,CASSPGGYQPQHF
TRBJ2-3,-,TRBV3-1/TRBV3-2,-,TGTGCCAGCAGCTTTGGGGCGGGGGCCTCCACAGATACGCAGTATTTT,CASSFGAGASTDTQYF
TRBJ2-3,-,TRBV21-1,-,TGTGCCAGCAGCAAAGCTCGAGCGGGACTGTGGGGGCAGTATTTT,CASSKARAGLWGQYF
TRBJ2-3,-,TRBV6-5,-,TGTGCCAGCAGTCCTATCCAAAATACGCAGTATTTT,CASSPIQNTQYF
TRBJ1-4,-,TRBV6-1,-,TGTGCCAGCAGTGAGCAGGGGAAGAAGAAAAAACTGTTTTTT,CASSEQGKKKKLFF
TRBJ1-4,once,TRBV27,TRBD1,TGTGCCAGCAGTCTCGCGTCGGGACAGGGGGCGAGCGATAATGAAAAACTGTTTTTT,CASSLASGQGASDNEKLFF
TRBJ1-2,-,TRBV28,TRBD1,TGTGCCAGCAGATCCGGACAGGGGGGATATGGCTACACCTTC,CASRSGQGGYGYTF
TRBJ2-5,-,TRBV2,-,TGTGCCAGCATAAACATGGGGGGGACCCAGTACTTC,CASINMGGTQYF
TRBJ2-5,once,TRBV7-7,TRBD1,TGTGCCAGCAGCTGGGGGACAGGGGGGTACGAGACCCAGTACTTC,CASSWGTGGYETQYF
TRBJ2-1,-,TRBV6-6,-,TGTGCCAGCAGTTACGGCGGGTATGAGCAGTTCTTC,CASSYGGYEQFF
TRBJ1-6,-,TRBV5-1,TRBD1,TGCGCCAGCAGCCCCACCCGGGACAGGGGTGATTCACCCCTCCACTTT,CASSPTRDRGDSPLHF
TRBJ1-1,many,TRBV7-9,-,TGTGCCAGCAGCTTAGGGGGTGGGAGAGGCCTTAACACTGAAGCTTTCTTT,CASSLGGGRGLNTEAFF
TRBJ1-2,few,TRBV6-6,-,TGTGCCAGCAGTCGAGAAGAAACAGGGCTCAGCCTCGGCTACACCTTC,CASSREETGLSLGYTF
TRBJ2-5,-,TRBV24-1,TRBD2,TGTGCCACCAGTGGGGGGGGACCCTTACAAGAGACCCAGTACTTC,CATSGGGPLQETQYF
TRBJ2-7,-,TRBV5-4,TRBD1,TGTGCCAGCAGCACGGACAGGGGGCCCTACGAGCAGTACTTC,CASSTDRGPYEQYF
TRBJ2-7,-,TRBV19,TRBD1,TGTGCCAGTAGCGGACAGGGCTACGAGCAGTACTTC,CASSGQGYEQYF
TRBJ1-1,-,TRBV6-6,-,TGTGCCAGCACCACTGGGGCAGGAGTGAACACTGAAGCTTTCTTT,CASTTGAGVNTEAFF
TRBJ2-6,few,TRBV5-4,-,TGTGCCAGCAGCTTGGGAGCCTCTGGGGCCAACGTCCTGACTTTC,CASSLGASGANVLTF